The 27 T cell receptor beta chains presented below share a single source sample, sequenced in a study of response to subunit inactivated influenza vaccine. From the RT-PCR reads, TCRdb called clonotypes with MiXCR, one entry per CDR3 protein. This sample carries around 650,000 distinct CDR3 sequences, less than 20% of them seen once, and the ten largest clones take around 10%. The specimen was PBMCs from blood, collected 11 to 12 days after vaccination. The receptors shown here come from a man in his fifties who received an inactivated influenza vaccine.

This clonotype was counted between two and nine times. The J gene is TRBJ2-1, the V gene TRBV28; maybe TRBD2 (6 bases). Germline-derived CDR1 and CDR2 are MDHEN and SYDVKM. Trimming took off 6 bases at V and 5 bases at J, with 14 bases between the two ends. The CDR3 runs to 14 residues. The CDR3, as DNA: TGTGCCAGCAGCTCCCCTGCGGGAAACAATGAGCAGTTCTTC. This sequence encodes CASSSPAGNNEQFF.

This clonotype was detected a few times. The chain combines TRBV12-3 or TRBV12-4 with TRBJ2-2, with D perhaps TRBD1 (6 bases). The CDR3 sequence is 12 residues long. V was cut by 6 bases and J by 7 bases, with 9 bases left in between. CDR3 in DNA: TGTGCCAGCAGACTAGGGGGCGGGGAGCTGTTTTTT. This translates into CASRLGGGELFF.

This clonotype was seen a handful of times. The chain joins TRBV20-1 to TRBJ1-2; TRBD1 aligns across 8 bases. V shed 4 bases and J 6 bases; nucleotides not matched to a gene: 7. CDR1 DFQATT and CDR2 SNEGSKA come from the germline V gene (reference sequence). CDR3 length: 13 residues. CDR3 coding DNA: TGCAGTGCTAAAAGACAGGGGAGGGATGGCTACACCTTC. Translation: CSAKRQGRDGYTF.

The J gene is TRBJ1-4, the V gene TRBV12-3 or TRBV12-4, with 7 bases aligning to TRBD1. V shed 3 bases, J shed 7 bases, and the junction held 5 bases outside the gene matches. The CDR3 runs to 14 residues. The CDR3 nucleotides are TGTGCCAGCAGTTTCAGGGACAGCGGTGAAAAACTGTTTTTT. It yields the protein CASSFRDSGEKLFF.

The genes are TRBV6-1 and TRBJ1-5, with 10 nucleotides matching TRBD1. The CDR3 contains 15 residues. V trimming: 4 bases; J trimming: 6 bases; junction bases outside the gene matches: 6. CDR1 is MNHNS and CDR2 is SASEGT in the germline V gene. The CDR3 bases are TGTGCCAGCAGTGGAAGGACAGGGGGTGCTCAGCCCCAGCATTTT. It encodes CASSGRTGGAQPQHF.

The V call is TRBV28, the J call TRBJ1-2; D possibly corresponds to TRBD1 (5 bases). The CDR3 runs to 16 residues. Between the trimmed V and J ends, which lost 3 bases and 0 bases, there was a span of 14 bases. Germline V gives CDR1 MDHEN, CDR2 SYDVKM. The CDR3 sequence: CASSFGWGGSNYGYTF. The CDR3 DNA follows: TGTGCCAGCAGTTTTGGCTGGGGCGGCTCTAACTATGGCTACACCTTC.

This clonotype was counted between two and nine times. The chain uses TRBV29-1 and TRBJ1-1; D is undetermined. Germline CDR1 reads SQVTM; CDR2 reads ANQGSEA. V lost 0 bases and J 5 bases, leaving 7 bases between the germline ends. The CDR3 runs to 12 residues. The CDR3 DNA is TGCAGCGTTGAAGATCAGAGGACTGAAGCTTTCTTT. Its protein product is CSVEDQRTEAFF.

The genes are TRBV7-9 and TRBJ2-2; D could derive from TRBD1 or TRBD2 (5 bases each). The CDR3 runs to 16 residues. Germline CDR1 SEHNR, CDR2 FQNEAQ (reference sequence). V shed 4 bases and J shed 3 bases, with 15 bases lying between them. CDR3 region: CASSSSPGRDTGELFF. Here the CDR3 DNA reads TGTGCCAGCAGCTCCTCTCCGGGACGGGACACCGGGGAGCTGTTTTTT.

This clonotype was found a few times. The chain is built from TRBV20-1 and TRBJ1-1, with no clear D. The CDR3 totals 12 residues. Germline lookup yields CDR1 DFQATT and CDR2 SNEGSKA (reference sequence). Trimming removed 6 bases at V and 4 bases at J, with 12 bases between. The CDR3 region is CSAGEGGTEAFF. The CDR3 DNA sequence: TGCAGTGCGGGAGAAGGAGGCACTGAAGCTTTCTTT.

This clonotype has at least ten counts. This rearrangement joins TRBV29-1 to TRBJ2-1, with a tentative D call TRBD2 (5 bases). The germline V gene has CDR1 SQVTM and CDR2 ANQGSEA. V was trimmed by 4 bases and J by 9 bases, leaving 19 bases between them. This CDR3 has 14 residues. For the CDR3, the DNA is TGCAGCGTTGGATCCCAGCGCCCGGGAACTGAGCAGTTCTTC. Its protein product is CSVGSQRPGTEQFF.

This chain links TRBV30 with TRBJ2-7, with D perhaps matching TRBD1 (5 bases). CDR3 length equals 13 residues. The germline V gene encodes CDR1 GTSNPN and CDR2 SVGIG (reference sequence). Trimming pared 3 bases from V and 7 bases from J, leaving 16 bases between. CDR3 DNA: TGTGCCTGGAGCATCCAACAGGCTGGAGAGCAGTACTTC. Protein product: CAWSIQQAGEQYF. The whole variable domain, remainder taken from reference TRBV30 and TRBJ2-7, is SQTIHQWPATLVQPVGSPLSLECTVEGTSNPNLYWYRQAAGRGLQLLFYSVGIGQISSEVPQNLSASRPQDRQFILSSKKLLLSDSGFYLCAWSIQQAGEQYFGPGTRLTVT.

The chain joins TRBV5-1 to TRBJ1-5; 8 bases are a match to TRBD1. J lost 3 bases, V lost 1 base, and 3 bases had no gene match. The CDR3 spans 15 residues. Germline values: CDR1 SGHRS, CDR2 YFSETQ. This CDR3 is CASSLTGQDNQPQHF. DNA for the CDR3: TGCGCCAGCAGCTTGACGGGACAGGACAATCAGCCCCAGCATTTT.

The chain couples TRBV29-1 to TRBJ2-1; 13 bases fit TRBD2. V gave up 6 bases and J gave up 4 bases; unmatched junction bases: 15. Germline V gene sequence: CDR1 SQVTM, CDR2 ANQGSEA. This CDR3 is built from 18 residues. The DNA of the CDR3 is TGCAGCGTAAAGAATCCTGCCGGGACTAGCGGGATTTACAATGAGCAGTTCTTC. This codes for CSVKNPAGTSGIYNEQFF.

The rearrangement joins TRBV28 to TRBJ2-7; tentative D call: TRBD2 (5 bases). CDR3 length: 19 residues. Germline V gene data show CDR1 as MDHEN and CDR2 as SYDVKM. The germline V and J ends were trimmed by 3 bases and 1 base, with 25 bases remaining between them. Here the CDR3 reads CASSFSSPREGKPSYEQYF. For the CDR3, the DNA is TGTGCCAGCAGTTTTTCGTCGCCACGGGAAGGGAAACCTTCCTACGAGCAGTACTTC.

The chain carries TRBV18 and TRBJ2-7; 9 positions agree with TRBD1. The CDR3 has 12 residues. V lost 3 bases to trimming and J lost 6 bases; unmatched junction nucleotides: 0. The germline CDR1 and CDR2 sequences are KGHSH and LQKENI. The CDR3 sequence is CASSPGQGEQYF. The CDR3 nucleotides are TGTGCCAGCTCACCGGGACAGGGCGAGCAGTACTTC.

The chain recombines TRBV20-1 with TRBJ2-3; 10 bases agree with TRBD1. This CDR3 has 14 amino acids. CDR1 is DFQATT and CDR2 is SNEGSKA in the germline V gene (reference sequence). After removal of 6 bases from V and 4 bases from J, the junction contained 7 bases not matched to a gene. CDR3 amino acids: CSAWDRGSADTQYF. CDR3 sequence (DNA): TGCAGTGCCTGGGACAGGGGAAGTGCAGATACGCAGTATTTT.

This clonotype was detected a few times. The CDR3 nucleotides are TGCAGCGTTGTGAGAGATACGATTCTTTCACCCCTCCACTTT. It translates to CSVVRDTILSPLHF. The rearrangement joins TRBV29-1 to TRBJ1-6, with unresolved D. This CDR3 spans 14 amino acids. Germline CDR1 reads SQVTM; CDR2 reads ANQGSEA. Trimming took 4 bases from V and 9 from J, leaving 16 bases between them.

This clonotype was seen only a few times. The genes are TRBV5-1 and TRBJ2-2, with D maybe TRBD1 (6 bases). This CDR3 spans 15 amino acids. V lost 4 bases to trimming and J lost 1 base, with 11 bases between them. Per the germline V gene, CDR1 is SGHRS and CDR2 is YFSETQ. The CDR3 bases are TGCGCCAGCAGCCCCACAGGGAAGAACACCGGGGAGCTGTTTTTT. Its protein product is CASSPTGKNTGELFF. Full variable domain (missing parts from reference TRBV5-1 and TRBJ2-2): KAGVTQTPRYLIKTRGQQVTLSCSPISGHRSVSWYQQTPGQGLQFLFEYFSETQRNKGNFPGRFSGRQFSNSRSEMNVSTLELGDSALYLCASSPTGKNTGELFFGEGSRLTVL.

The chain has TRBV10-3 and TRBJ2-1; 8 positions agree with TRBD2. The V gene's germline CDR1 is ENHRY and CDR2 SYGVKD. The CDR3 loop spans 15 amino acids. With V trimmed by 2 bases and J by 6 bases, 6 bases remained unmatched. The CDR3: CAISEEGTRRNEQFF. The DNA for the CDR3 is TGTGCCATCAGTGAGGAGGGGACTAGACGCAATGAGCAGTTCTTC.

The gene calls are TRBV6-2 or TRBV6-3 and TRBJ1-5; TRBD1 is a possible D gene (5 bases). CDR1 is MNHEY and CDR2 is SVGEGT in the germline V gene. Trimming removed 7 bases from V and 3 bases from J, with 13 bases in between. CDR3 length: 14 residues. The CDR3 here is CASKSGTPNQPQHF. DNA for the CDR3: TGTGCCAGCAAAAGTGGGACTCCCAATCAGCCCCAGCATTTT.

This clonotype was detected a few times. CDR3 loop: CASSPKGGITDTQYF. DNA of the CDR3: TGTGCCAGCTCACCAAAGGGGGGAATTACAGATACGCAGTATTTT. This chain connects TRBV18 to TRBJ2-3, with D perhaps matching TRBD1 or TRBD2 (6 bases each). Germline V lookup: CDR1 KGHSH, CDR2 LQKENI. The CDR3 has 15 amino acids. V was shortened by 2 bases and J by 3 bases, with 12 bases between the two germline ends.

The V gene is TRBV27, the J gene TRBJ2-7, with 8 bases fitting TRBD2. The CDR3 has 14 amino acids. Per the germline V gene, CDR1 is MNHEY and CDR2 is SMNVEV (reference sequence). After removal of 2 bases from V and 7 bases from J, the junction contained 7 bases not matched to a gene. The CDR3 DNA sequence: TGTGCCAGCAGTTTAGAGGCGGGAGGCGGAGAGCAGTACTTC. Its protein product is CASSLEAGGGEQYF.

The CDR3 sequence: CASSRGLTAVGEQFF. Written as DNA, the CDR3 is TGTGCCAGCAGCCGGGGGTTGACCGCGGTAGGTGAGCAGTTCTTC. The chain has TRBV7-3 and TRBJ2-1; D might be TRBD2 (6 bases). The V gene's germline CDR1 is SGHTA and CDR2 FQGTGA. The CDR3 has 15 residues. The V end was cut by 5 bases, the J end by 9 bases, with 20 bases between.

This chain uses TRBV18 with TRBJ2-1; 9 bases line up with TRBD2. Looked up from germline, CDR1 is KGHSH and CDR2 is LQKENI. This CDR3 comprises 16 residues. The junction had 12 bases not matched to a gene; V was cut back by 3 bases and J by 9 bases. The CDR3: CASSPPAGVAGVEQFF. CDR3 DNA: TGTGCCAGCTCACCCCCCGCCGGGGTAGCGGGAGTTGAGCAGTTCTTC.

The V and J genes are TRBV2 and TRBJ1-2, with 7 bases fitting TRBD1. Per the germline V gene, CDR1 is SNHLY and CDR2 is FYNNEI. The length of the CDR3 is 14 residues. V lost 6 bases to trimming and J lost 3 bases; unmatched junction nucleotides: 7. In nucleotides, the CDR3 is TGTGCCAGCAGAGCTGGACAGGCCTACTATGGCTACACCTTC. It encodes CASRAGQAYYGYTF.

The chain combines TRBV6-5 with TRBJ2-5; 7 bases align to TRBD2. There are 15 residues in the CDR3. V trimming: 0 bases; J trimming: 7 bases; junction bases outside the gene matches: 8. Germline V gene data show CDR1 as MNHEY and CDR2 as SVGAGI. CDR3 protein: CASSYSVGRERTQYF. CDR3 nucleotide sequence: TGTGCCAGCAGTTACTCGGTAGGGCGGGAGCGGACCCAGTACTTC.

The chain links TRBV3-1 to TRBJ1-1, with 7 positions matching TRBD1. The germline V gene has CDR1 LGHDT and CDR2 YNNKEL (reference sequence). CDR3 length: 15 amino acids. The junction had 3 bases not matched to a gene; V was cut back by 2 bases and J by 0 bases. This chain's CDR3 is CASSQWDRLNTEAFF. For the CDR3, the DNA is TGTGCCAGCAGCCAATGGGACAGACTGAACACTGAAGCTTTCTTT.